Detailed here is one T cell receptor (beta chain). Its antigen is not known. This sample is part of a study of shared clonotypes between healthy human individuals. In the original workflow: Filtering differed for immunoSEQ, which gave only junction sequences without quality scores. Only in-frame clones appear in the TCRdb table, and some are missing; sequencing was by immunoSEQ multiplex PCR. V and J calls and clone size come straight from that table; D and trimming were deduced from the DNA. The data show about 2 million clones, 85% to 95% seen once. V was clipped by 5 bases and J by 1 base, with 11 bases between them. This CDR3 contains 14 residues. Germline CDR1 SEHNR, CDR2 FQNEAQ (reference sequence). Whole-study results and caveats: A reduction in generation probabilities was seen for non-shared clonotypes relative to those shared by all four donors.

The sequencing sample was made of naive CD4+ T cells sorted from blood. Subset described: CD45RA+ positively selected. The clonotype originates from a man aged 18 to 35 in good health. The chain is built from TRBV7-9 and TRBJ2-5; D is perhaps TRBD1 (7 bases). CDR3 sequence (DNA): TGTGCCAGCAGCGGGCGGGACAGCCAAGAGACCCAGTACTTC. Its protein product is CASSGRDSQETQYF.